This TCR beta chain is from a study of T-cell memory formation after mild COVID-19. Findings of the study overall: Some SARS-CoV-2-responding clones were already detected in memory before infection.

Concerning this clonotype itself: Its antigen is undetermined.

From germline, CDR1 is KGHDR and CDR2 SFDVKD. The CDR3 totals 17 residues. J was trimmed by 2 bases and V by 0 bases; bases with no gene match: 7. TCRdb used MiXCR to reprocess the 5' RACE reads, holding one entry per CDR3 protein. The data show fewer than 450,000 distinct CDR3 sequences, around 21% seen once. The J gene is TRBJ2-7, the V gene TRBV24-1, with 9 bases lining up with TRBD1. The TCR sequence derives from an adult woman who had mild COVID-19 (a few samples of this study predate the infection). Cell type and time point are not known. Sequencing was carried out using PBMCs or a T cell subset sorted from them (not recorded which). The CDR3 DNA reads as TGTGCCACCAGTGATTTGGCGCCCGGGACAGGGACCTACGAGCAGTACTTC. Amino acids: CATSDLAPGTGTYEQYF.